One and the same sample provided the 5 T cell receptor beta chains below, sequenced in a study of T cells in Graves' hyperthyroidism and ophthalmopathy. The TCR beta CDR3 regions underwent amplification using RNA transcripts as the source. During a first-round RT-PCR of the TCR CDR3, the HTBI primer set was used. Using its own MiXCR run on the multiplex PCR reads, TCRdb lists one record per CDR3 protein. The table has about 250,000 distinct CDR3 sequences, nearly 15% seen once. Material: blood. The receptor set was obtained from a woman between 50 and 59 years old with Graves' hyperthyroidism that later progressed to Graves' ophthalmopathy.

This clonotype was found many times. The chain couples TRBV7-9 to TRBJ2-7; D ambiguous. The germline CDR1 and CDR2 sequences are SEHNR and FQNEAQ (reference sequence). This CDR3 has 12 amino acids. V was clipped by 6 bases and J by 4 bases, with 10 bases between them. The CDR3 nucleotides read TGTGCCAGCAGTTCTCCATTTTACGAGCAGTACTTC. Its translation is CASSSPFYEQYF.

The CDR3 DNA is TGTGCCAGCAGAGACGACAGGGGACCAACCTACGAGCAGTACTTC. Translation: CASRDDRGPTYEQYF. V is TRBV2 and J is TRBJ2-7; 8 bases fit TRBD1. Germline loops: CDR1 SNHLY, CDR2 FYNNEI. J was trimmed by 2 bases and V by 6 bases; bases with no gene match: 9. The CDR3 has 15 amino acids.

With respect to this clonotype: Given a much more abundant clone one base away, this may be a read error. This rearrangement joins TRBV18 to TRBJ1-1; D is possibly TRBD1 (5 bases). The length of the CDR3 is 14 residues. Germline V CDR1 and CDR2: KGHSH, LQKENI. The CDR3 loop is CASSPPGRATEASF. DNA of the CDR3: TGTGCCAGCTCACCTCCAGGGAGAGCCACTGAAGCTTCCTTT.

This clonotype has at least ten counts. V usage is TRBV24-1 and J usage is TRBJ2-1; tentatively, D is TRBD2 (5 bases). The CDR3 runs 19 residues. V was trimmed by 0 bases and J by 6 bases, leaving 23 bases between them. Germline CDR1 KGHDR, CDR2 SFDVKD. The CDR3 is CATSDLHSQDGMRVNEQFF. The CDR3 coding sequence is TGTGCCACCAGTGATTTGCACTCTCAGGACGGGATGAGGGTCAATGAGCAGTTCTTC.

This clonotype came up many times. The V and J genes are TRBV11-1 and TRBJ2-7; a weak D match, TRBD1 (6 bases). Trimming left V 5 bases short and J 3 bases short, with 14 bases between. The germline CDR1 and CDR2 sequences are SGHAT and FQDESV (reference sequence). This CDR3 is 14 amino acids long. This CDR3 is CASSPGRGLYEQYF. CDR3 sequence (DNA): TGTGCCAGCAGCCCCGGCAGGGGCCTCTACGAGCAGTACTTC.